Each of the 32 T cell receptor beta chains below was sequenced from the same sample in a study of T cell repertoires in cytomegalovirus infection. TCRdb called the reads again in MiXCR, with one record for every CDR3 protein. Of 700,000 to 950,000 distinct CDR3 sequences listed, about 33% are singletons. These receptors' antigens are unknown. Here the sequenced sample was cultured CD8+ T cells from PBMCs, taken from culture after CMV antigen stimulation. Every receptor here comes from a human donor in good health (CMV status not recorded). Some clones in this sample may be carry-over from other donors' samples.

This clonotype turned up a few times. The chain couples TRBV4-2 to TRBJ2-4; D is possibly TRBD1 or TRBD2 (5 bases each). CDR3 length: 18 amino acids. The germline V gene encodes CDR1 LGHNA and CDR2 YNFKEQ. V was cut by 0 bases and J by 4 bases, with 19 bases left in between. CDR3 loop: CASSQDHPGTGRKNIQYF. CDR3 DNA: TGTGCCAGCAGCCAAGATCATCCAGGGACGGGGAGAAAAAACATTCAGTACTTC.

The chain employs TRBV5-4 and TRBJ2-5; 7 positions agree with TRBD2. The CDR3 is made up of 13 amino acids. Germline CDR1 SGHNT, CDR2 YYREEE (reference sequence). The V segment lost 3 bases and the J segment 7 bases; nucleotides outside the gene matches: 6. The CDR3 DNA follows: TGTGCCAGCAGCTGGGGGGGGAGTGGGACCCAGTACTTC. Translated: CASSWGGSGTQYF.

This clonotype has only a few counts. This rearrangement joins TRBV19 to TRBJ1-3; maybe TRBD1 (5 bases). Trimming left V 2 bases short and J 2 bases short, with 10 bases between. The germline V gene has CDR1 LNHDA and CDR2 SQIVND (reference sequence). This CDR3 has 15 residues. This CDR3 is CASSITGFTGNTIYF. DNA of the CDR3: TGTGCCAGTAGTATAACAGGTTTCACTGGAAACACCATATATTTT.

This clonotype has ten or more counts. The chain has TRBV6-1 and TRBJ2-6; D not certain. Germline loops: CDR1 MNHNS, CDR2 SASEGT. V was trimmed by 2 bases and J by 0 bases, leaving 5 bases between them. The CDR3 has 15 residues. CDR3 in amino acids: CASSEYVSGANVLTF. The DNA for the CDR3 is TGTGCCAGCAGTGAATACGTCTCTGGGGCCAACGTCCTGACTTTC.

The V call is TRBV12-3 or TRBV12-4, the J call TRBJ1-2, with 7 bases lining up with TRBD1. V was pared by 4 bases and J by 4 bases, with 15 bases of the junction left unmatched. This CDR3 has 17 residues. The CDR3 DNA is TGTGCCAGCAGTTCGTCGGCCGGGACAGAGAATCTCTATGGCTACACCTTC. As protein: CASSSSAGTENLYGYTF.

The sample holds many counts of this clonotype. The chain links TRBV7-8 to TRBJ2-5; TRBD2 aligns across 11 bases. V trimming: 1 base; J trimming: 5 bases; junction bases outside the gene matches: 9. The germline gives CDR1 SGHVS, CDR2 FQNEAQ. The length of the CDR3 is 17 residues. The CDR3 nucleotides read TGTGCCAGCAGCTTAGTGGTAGCGGGGGGGCCCTTCGAGACCCAGTACTTC. It is translated as CASSLVVAGGPFETQYF.

V is TRBV5-1 and J is TRBJ1-1; D uncertain. Germline lookup yields CDR1 SGHRS and CDR2 YFSETQ. Trimming stripped 4 bases from V and 2 bases from J, with 15 bases between. This CDR3 is built from 15 residues. The CDR3 coding sequence is TGCGCCAGCAGCCCTGACCCCGGAGTCAACACTGAAGCTTTCTTT. Encoded protein: CASSPDPGVNTEAFF.

This clonotype was detected a few times. The chain combines TRBV27 with TRBJ1-6, with 7 bases fitting TRBD1. J was trimmed by 6 bases and V by 6 bases; bases with no gene match: 2. CDR3 length: 13 residues. Germline CDR1 and CDR2: MNHEY and SMNVEV (reference sequence). For the CDR3, the DNA is TGTGCCAGCAGAGGACAGGTTAATTCACCCCTCCACTTT. Translation gives CASRGQVNSPLHF.

This clonotype showed up just a few times. The gene calls are TRBV19 and TRBJ1-1; TRBD1 agrees at 8 bases. Germline V gene data show CDR1 as LNHDA and CDR2 as SQIVND (reference sequence). CDR3 size: 15 residues. Germline trimming cut 4 bases from V and 1 base from J; bases unmatched to any gene: 5. CDR3 DNA: TGTGCCAGTAGTAGAATCGGGACAGGGAACACTGAAGCTTTCTTT. Residues: CASSRIGTGNTEAFF.

V usage is TRBV11-3 and J usage is TRBJ1-1; D is undetermined. Germline V gene sequence: CDR1 SGHNT, CDR2 YENEEA. The ends were cut back, 6 bases at V and 4 bases at J, with 9 bases in the middle. The CDR3 spans 12 residues. DNA of the CDR3: TGTGCCAGCAGTCACGCGTTCACTGAAGCTTTCTTT. Its protein product is CASSHAFTEAFF.

In this sample, this clonotype turned up a few times. This chain joins TRBV27 and TRBJ2-1; a weak D match, TRBD1 (6 bases). The CDR3 totals 15 residues. From germline, CDR1 is MNHEY and CDR2 SMNVEV (reference sequence). Trimming stripped 2 bases from V and 8 bases from J, with 16 bases between. The CDR3 DNA reads TGTGCCAGCAGTTTAAGGGACAACTTTAGAGATGAGCAGTTCTTC. It translates to CASSLRDNFRDEQFF.

This chain joins TRBV4-3 and TRBJ1-4; the D is unclear. Trimming took off 0 bases at V and 0 bases at J, with 14 bases between the two ends. Germline-derived CDR1 and CDR2 are LGHNA and YSLEER. CDR3 length: 18 residues. The CDR3 bases are TGCGCCAGCAGCCAAGATACAGTTCGCACCGCAACTAATGAAAAACTGTTTTTT. It yields the protein CASSQDTVRTATNEKLFF.

The chain joins TRBV5-6 to TRBJ1-4, with 7 bases matching TRBD1. Trimming at V came to 0 bases and at J to 4 bases, leaving 6 bases not matched to a gene. Germline V gives CDR1 SGHDT, CDR2 YYEEEE. This CDR3 comprises 16 residues. The DNA for the CDR3 is TGTGCCAGCAGCTTGGAGGGGGCTGGGGGTAATGAAAAACTGTTTTTT. Its translation is CASSLEGAGGNEKLFF. Complete variable domain (other parts from reference TRBV5-6 and TRBJ1-4): DAGVTQSPTHLIKTRGQQVTLRCSPKSGHDTVSWYQQALGQGPQFIFQYYEEEERQRGNFPDRFSGHQFPNYSSELNVNALLLGDSALYLCASSLEGAGGNEKLFFGSGTQLSVL.

Details on this clonotype: A much larger clonotype is one base distant, so this may be a read error. This chain joins TRBV7-6 and TRBJ2-1; D gene ambiguous. CDR1 is SGHVS, CDR2 FNYEAQ, per germline. V was trimmed by 0 bases and J by 2 bases, leaving 11 bases between them. The CDR3 loop spans 16 amino acids. The CDR3 DNA reads as TGTGCCAGCAGCTTAGCGTCGGTAGCAACCTACAATGAGCAGTTCTTC. Translated, it gives CASSLASVATYNEQFF.

V and J are TRBV7-9 and TRBJ1-1, with 10 bases that match TRBD1. The V gene end was trimmed by 5 bases and the J gene end by 8 bases; junction bases not matched to a gene: 11. The CDR3 consists of 15 residues. Germline V gene sequence: CDR1 SEHNR, CDR2 FQNEAQ (reference sequence). The CDR3 sequence is CASSPRGTGVLEAFF. CDR3 coding DNA: TGTGCCAGCAGCCCACGGGGGACAGGGGTATTAGAAGCTTTCTTT.

V usage is TRBV27 and J usage is TRBJ2-1; 11 positions match TRBD1. CDR3 length: 16 amino acids. The V segment lost 2 bases and the J segment 7 bases; nucleotides outside the gene matches: 7. The germline gives CDR1 MNHEY, CDR2 SMNVEV (reference sequence). The CDR3 sequence is CASSLGRTGGWNEQFF. The CDR3 DNA is TGTGCCAGCAGTTTAGGGAGGACAGGGGGCTGGAATGAGCAGTTCTTC.

The rearrangement joins TRBV7-9 to TRBJ1-2, with TRBD1 matching 10 bases. The CDR3 spans 16 residues. Germline CDR1 SEHNR, CDR2 FQNEAQ (reference sequence). J gave up 1 base and V 4 bases, and 6 bases lay outside the gene matches. CDR3 loop: CASSSGTGENNYGYTF. CDR3 DNA: TGTGCCAGCAGCTCCGGGACAGGGGAAAATAACTATGGCTACACCTTC. Complete variable domain (other parts from reference TRBV7-9 and TRBJ1-2): DTGVSQNPRHKITKRGQNVTFRCDPISEHNRLYWYRQTLGQGPEFLTYFQNEAQLEKSRLLSDRFSAERPKGSFSTLEIQRTEQGDSAMYLCASSSGTGENNYGYTFGSGTRLTVV.

As concerns this clonotype: With a much larger clone just one base away, this may be a read error. This chain uses TRBV12-3 or TRBV12-4 with TRBJ2-2, with D tentatively TRBD1 (5 bases). Trimming shortened V by 6 bases and J by 6 bases, and 8 bases separated the two germline ends. The CDR3 extends over 12 amino acids. CDR3 nucleotide sequence: TGTGCCAGCAGAAGGGGATCCGGGGAGCTGTTTTTT. It codes for CASRRGSGELFF.

The V call is TRBV12-3 or TRBV12-4, the J call TRBJ2-2; D might be TRBD1 or TRBD2, each matching 5 bases. Trimming shortened V by 7 bases and J by 5 bases, and 8 bases separated the two germline ends. The CDR3 is 12 amino acids. The CDR3 sequence: CASTEGTGELFF. The CDR3 nucleotides read TGTGCCAGCACTGAGGGGACCGGGGAGCTGTTTTTT.

This clonotype has only a few counts. The chain employs TRBV12-3 or TRBV12-4 and TRBJ2-5, with 8 bases that match TRBD2. The CDR3 contains 14 residues. V lost 6 bases to trimming and J lost 3 bases; unmatched junction nucleotides: 6. CDR3 sequence reads: CASSFSGAKETQYF. DNA for the CDR3: TGTGCCAGCAGCTTTAGCGGGGCCAAAGAGACCCAGTACTTC.

This clonotype showed up just a few times. The chain carries TRBV27 and TRBJ1-2; D gene ambiguous. The germline V and J ends were trimmed by 3 bases and 0 bases, with 14 bases remaining between them. This CDR3 region has 16 residues. CDR1 and CDR2 (germline): MNHEY, SMNVEV (reference sequence). CDR3 nucleotide sequence: TGTGCCAGCAGTTTCAGGAAAGGACCGGCTAACTATGGCTACACCTTC. It yields the protein CASSFRKGPANYGYTF.

This clonotype was seen just once. The rearrangement joins TRBV20-1 to TRBJ1-2; D unclear. Germline CDR1 DFQATT, CDR2 SNEGSKA (reference sequence). This CDR3 has 14 amino acids. Trimming pared 4 bases from V and 0 bases from J, leaving 12 bases between. The CDR3 nucleotides read TGCAGTGCTAACAACCAGCAAACTAACTATGGCTACACCTTC. Translated, it gives CSANNQQTNYGYTF.

This chain uses TRBV5-8 with TRBJ1-1, with 7 bases matching TRBD1. Germline V gene lookup returns CDR1 SGHTS and CDR2 YDEGEE. The ends lost 8 bases at V and 1 base at J; junction bases unmatched: 14. The CDR3 extends over 16 amino acids. The CDR3 region has the DNA TGTGCCAGACCCTCGGGACAGTTAGGTTGGAACACTGAAGCTTTCTTT. Translated, it gives CARPSGQLGWNTEAFF.

This clonotype has more than one count but fewer than ten. V gene TRBV2 combines with J gene TRBJ2-7; D possibly corresponds to TRBD2 (6 bases). CDR1 is SNHLY, CDR2 FYNNEI, per germline. Deletions cut 7 bases from V and 2 bases from J, with 15 bases between. The CDR3 sequence is 14 residues long. The CDR3, as DNA: TGTGCCAGCAAAGAAGGTCCGGGAGCCTACGAGCAGTACTTC. Protein sequence: CASKEGPGAYEQYF.

The gene calls are TRBV29-1 and TRBJ2-7; TRBD1 aligns across 10 bases. V dropped 3 bases and J dropped 0; count of bases not matched to a gene: 5. The CDR3 runs 15 residues. Germline V gene lookup returns CDR1 SQVTM and CDR2 ANQGSEA. CDR3 sequence: CSVDLGTGASYEQYF. CDR3 DNA sequence: TGCAGCGTTGATCTCGGGACAGGGGCCTCCTACGAGCAGTACTTC.

The chain employs TRBV7-9 and TRBJ1-4; tentative D call: TRBD1 (6 bases). The germline CDR1 and CDR2 sequences are SEHNR and FQNEAQ (reference sequence). This CDR3 region has 16 residues. With 0 bases removed from V and 8 bases from J, the gap between germline ends came to 16 bases. CDR3 sequence reads: CASSLAFEGGKEKLFF. CDR3 in DNA: TGTGCCAGCAGCTTAGCGTTCGAAGGGGGGAAAGAAAAACTGTTTTTT.

The CDR3 nucleotides are TGTGCCAGCTCGATTAGGGGGGACTACGAGCAGTACTTC. Translated, it gives CASSIRGDYEQYF. V gene TRBV7-9 combines with J gene TRBJ2-7; possibly TRBD1 or TRBD2 for D (6 bases each). This CDR3 has 13 amino acids. CDR1 is SEHNR and CDR2 is FQNEAQ in the germline V gene (reference sequence). Between the trimmed V and J ends, which lost 8 bases and 3 bases, there was a span of 14 bases.

The rearrangement joins TRBV4-2 to TRBJ2-4; D might be TRBD1 or TRBD2, each matching 5 bases. CDR3 size: 16 residues. CDR1 and CDR2 from the germline V gene are LGHNA and YNFKEQ. V was trimmed by 0 bases and J by 7 bases, leaving 16 bases between them. CDR3 region: CASSQDEGRTSNIQYF. CDR3 coding DNA: TGTGCCAGCAGCCAAGATGAGGGGCGGACATCTAACATTCAGTACTTC.

This clonotype was seen at least ten times. The chain is built from TRBV7-2 and TRBJ1-2; D unresolved. Germline CDR1 is SGHTA and CDR2 is FQGNSA. V was trimmed by 6 bases and J by 3 bases, leaving 14 bases between them. There are 14 residues in the CDR3. The CDR3 DNA is TGTGCCAGCAGAACGGCCCGAAAGGACTATGGCTACACCTTC. Translation gives CASRTARKDYGYTF.

As to this clonotype: The junction and the germline gene differ at one end; a read error may be behind it. The CDR3 is CAGSSTGGNTEAFF. The CDR3 DNA follows: TGTGCCGGCAGTTCGACAGGGGGGAACACTGAAGCTTTCTTT. This sequence joins TRBV6-2 or TRBV6-3 and TRBJ1-1; 9 bases agree with TRBD1. This CDR3 spans 14 amino acids. Germline lookup yields CDR1 MNHEY and CDR2 SVGEGT.

There are a few counts of this clonotype. The V and J genes are TRBV7-6 and TRBJ2-1, with D perhaps TRBD1 (6 bases). Germline V gene sequence: CDR1 SGHVS, CDR2 FNYEAQ. The V end was cut by 2 bases, the J end by 4 bases, with 12 bases between. The length of the CDR3 is 15 residues. The CDR3 DNA is TGTGCCAGCAGCTTACCCGGACAGAAATACAATGAGCAGTTCTTC. It yields the protein CASSLPGQKYNEQFF.

This clonotype was seen only a few times. The V gene is TRBV6-2 or TRBV6-3, the J gene TRBJ2-5, with a tentative D call TRBD2 (6 bases). V lost 5 bases to trimming and J lost 7 bases, with 23 bases between them. Germline values: CDR1 MNHEY, CDR2 SVGEGT. The CDR3 covers 16 residues. The CDR3 bases are TGTGCCAGCAGTCCCCAGGACTACCCGAAGTTGGGGACCCAGTACTTC. This encodes CASSPQDYPKLGTQYF.